This is a list of T cell receptor beta chains from one sample in a study of vaccination effects on CD4 cells after COVID-19. TCRdb's table, derived via immunoSEQ multiplex PCR, lists solely in-frame clones and lacks some. The sample records 70,000 or so clones, around 70% being singletons. No antigen has been assigned to these receptors. This material consisted of CD4+ T cells from PBMCs cultured with HIV peptides, taken before COVID-19 vaccination. The receptor set was obtained from a human donor who had a prior SARS-CoV-2 infection. Each CDR3 is given with its conserved first and last residue. The D gene is left open where the match is weak.

v_call: TRBV10-3
j_call: TRBJ1-5
d_call: NA
cdr3_aa: CAISDGSLAQHF
cdr3_nt: TGTGCCATCAGTGATGGGTCCTTGGCCCAGCATTTT

v_call: TRBV5-8
j_call: TRBJ1-5
d_call: NA
cdr3_aa: CASSFDTHQPQHF
cdr3_nt: TGTGCCAGCAGCTTCGACACCCATCAGCCCCAGCATTTT

v_call: TRBV14
j_call: TRBJ1-6
d_call: NA
cdr3_aa: CASSQDRFVAGETNSPLHF
cdr3_nt: TGTGCCAGCAGCCAAGATCGGTTCGTGGCAGGGGAAACAAATTCACCCCTCCACTTT

v_call: TRBV7-9
j_call: TRBJ1-2
d_call: NA
cdr3_aa: CASSFRDYYGYTF
cdr3_nt: TGTGCCAGCAGCTTCAGGGATTACTATGGCTACACCTTC

v_call: TRBV6-5
j_call: TRBJ2-1
d_call: NA
cdr3_aa: CASIFAGALYNEQFF
cdr3_nt: TGTGCCAGCATATTTGCGGGGGCTCTCTACAATGAGCAGTTCTTC

v_call: TRBV6-6
j_call: TRBJ2-7
d_call: TRBD1
cdr3_aa: CASSRDSTYEQYF
cdr3_nt: TGTGCCAGCAGTCGGGACAGTACTTACGAGCAGTACTTC

v_call: TRBV6-1
j_call: TRBJ2-7
d_call: TRBD1
cdr3_aa: CASSGLGQTFYYEQYF
cdr3_nt: TGTGCCAGCAGTGGGCTGGGACAGACTTTTTACTACGAGCAGTACTTC

v_call: TRBV19
j_call: TRBJ2-7
d_call: TRBD2
cdr3_aa: CASSPPGGTSGSREQYF
cdr3_nt: TGTGCCAGTAGTCCCCCCGGGGGGACTAGCGGGAGTCGTGAGCAGTACTTC

v_call: TRBV19
j_call: TRBJ1-2
d_call: NA
cdr3_aa: CASSFGKGLANYGYTF
cdr3_nt: TGTGCCAGTAGCTTTGGGAAAGGACTAGCTAACTATGGCTACACCTTC

v_call: TRBV10-3
j_call: TRBJ1-6
d_call: NA
cdr3_aa: CAISDGQPNSPLHF
cdr3_nt: TGTGCCATCAGTGATGGGCAGCCTAATTCACCCCTCCACTTT